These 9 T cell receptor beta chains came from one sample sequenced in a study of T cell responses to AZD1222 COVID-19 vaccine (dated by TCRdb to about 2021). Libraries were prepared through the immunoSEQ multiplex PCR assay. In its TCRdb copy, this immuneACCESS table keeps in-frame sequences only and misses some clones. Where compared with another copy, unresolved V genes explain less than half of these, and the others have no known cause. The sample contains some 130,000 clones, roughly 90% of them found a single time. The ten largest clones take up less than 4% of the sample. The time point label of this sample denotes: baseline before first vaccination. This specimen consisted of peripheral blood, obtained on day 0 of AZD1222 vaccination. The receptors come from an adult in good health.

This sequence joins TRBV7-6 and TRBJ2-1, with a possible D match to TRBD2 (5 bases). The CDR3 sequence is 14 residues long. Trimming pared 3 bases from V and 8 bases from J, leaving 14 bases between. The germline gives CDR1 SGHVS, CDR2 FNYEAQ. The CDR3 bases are TGTGCCAGCAGCTTGGCCGCAGCGGTCCATGAGCAGTTCTTC. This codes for CASSLAAAVHEQFF.

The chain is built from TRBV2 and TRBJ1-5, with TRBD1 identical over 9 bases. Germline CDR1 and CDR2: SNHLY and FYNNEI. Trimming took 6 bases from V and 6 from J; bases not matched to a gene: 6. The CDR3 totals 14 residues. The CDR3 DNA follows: TGTGCCAGCAGCTGGGACAGGGTGAGTCAGCCCCAGCATTTT. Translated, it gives CASSWDRVSQPQHF.

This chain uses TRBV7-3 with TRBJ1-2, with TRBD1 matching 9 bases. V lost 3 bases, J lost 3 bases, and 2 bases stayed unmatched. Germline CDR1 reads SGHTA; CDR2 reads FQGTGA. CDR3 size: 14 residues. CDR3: CASSLTGGDYGYTF. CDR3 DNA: TGTGCCAGCAGCTTGACAGGGGGGGACTATGGCTACACCTTC.

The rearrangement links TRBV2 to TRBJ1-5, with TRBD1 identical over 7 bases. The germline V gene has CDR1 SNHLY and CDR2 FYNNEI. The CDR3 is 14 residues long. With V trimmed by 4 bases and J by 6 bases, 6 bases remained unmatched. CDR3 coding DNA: TGTGCCAGCAGTGGGGCCCGACAGGGTCAGCCCCAGCATTTT. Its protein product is CASSGARQGQPQHF.

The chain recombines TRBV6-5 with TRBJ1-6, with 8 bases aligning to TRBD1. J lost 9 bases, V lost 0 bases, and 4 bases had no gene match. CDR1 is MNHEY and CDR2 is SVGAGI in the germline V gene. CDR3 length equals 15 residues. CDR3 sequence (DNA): TGTGCCAGCAGTTACTCAGGACAGGGTGGTTCACCCCTCCACTTT. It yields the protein CASSYSGQGGSPLHF.

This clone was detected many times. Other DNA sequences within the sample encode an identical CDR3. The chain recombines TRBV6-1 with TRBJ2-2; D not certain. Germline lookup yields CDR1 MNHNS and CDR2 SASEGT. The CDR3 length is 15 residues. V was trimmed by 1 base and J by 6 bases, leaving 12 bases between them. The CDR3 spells CASSEGKGGPGELFF. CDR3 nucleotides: TGTGCCAGCAGTGAAGGGAAGGGTGGGCCCGGGGAGCTGTTTTTT.

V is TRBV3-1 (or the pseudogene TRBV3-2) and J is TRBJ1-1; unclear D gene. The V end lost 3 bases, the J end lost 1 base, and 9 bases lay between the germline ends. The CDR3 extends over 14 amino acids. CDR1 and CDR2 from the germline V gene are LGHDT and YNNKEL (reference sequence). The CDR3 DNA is TGTGCCAGCAGCCATACCAGACCGAACACTGAAGCTTTCTTT. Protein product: CASSHTRPNTEAFF.

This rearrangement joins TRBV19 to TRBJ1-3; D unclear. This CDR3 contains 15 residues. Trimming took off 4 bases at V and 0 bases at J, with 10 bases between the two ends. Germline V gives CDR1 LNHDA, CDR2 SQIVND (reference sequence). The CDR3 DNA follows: TGTGCCAGTAGTAAGTGGCTGAGCTCTGGAAACACCATATATTTT. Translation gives CASSKWLSSGNTIYF.

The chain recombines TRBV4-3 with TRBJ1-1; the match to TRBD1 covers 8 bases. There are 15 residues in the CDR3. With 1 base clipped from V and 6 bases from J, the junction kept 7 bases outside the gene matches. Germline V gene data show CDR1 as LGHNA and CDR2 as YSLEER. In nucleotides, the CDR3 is TGCGCCAGCAGCCAAGCCGACCGGACAGGGTCTGAAGCTTTCTTT. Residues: CASSQADRTGSEAFF.